The 3 T cell receptor beta chains in this list originate from one sample, sequenced in a study of cytomegalovirus exposure and HLA in healthy donors (dated by TCRdb to about 2017). Receptor amplification or capture employed the immunoSEQ multiplex PCR assay. The table was pulled from immuneACCESS by TCRdb, which kept in-frame rearrangements only. Such tables lose some clones; where checked, under half of the loss comes from unresolved V genes, and the rest has no known cause. This sample has fewer than 400,000 clones in its table, and about nine tenths of those were observed once. The ten largest clones capture around 0.8% of the sample. The specimen was PBMCs. The receptors derive from a woman between 18 and 29 years old in good health and CMV-seronegative.

As to this clone: Other DNA sequences in this sample translate to the same CDR3. V and J are TRBV4-2 and TRBJ2-3; 10 bases map to TRBD2. The length of the CDR3 is 15 residues. Germline V gives CDR1 LGHNA, CDR2 YNFKEQ. With V trimmed by 4 bases and J by 2 bases, 3 bases remained unmatched. This CDR3 is CASSPGLADTDTQYF. The DNA of the CDR3 is TGTGCCAGCAGCCCTGGACTAGCGGACACAGATACGCAGTATTTT.

This clone appeared once. CDR3 DNA: TGTGCCAGCAGCGCCCCGACTAGCGGGACGGGTTGGGATGAGCAGTTCTTC. Translating gives CASSAPTSGTGWDEQFF. The rearrangement links TRBV7-9 to TRBJ2-1; the match to TRBD2 covers 11 bases. Germline V gives CDR1 SEHNR, CDR2 FQNEAQ (reference sequence). There are 17 residues in the CDR3. Losses at the gene ends were 5 bases for V and 8 bases for J; bases not matched to a gene: 14.

V usage is TRBV6-1 and J usage is TRBJ2-5, with 8 bases that match TRBD1. CDR1 is MNHNS and CDR2 is SASEGT in the germline V gene. The CDR3 totals 16 residues. V was pared by 4 bases and J by 7 bases, with 14 bases of the junction left unmatched. The CDR3 DNA is TGTGCCAGCAGTGCCTTCTGGACAGGGTCCGCGGGGACCCAGTACTTC. It encodes CASSAFWTGSAGTQYF.